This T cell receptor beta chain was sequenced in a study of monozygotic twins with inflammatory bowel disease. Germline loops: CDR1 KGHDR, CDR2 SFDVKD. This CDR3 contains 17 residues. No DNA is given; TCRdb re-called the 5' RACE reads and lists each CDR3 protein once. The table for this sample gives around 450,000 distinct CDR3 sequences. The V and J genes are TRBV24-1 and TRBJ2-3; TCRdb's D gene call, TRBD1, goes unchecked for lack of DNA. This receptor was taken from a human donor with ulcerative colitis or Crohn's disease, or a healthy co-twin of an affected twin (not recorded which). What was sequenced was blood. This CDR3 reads CATSEGRDRWSTDTQYF.